Below, 17 T cell receptor beta chains from the same sample are listed, as sequenced in a study of blood T cell repertoires in COVID-19. Generated by immunoSEQ multiplex PCR, the TCRdb table keeps only in-frame clones and is missing some. This table holds about 440,000 clones, approximately 90% found once. The sequenced sample consisted of peripheral blood. These receptor sequences come from a woman aged 30 to 39 with acute or convalescent COVID-19.

This chain connects TRBV4-1 to TRBJ2-7; 10 nucleotides align to TRBD1. Losses at the gene ends were 3 bases for V and 4 bases for J; bases not matched to a gene: 6. Germline V gene lookup returns CDR1 MGHRA and CDR2 YSYEKL. The CDR3 consists of 15 residues. The CDR3 loop is CASSHAGQGIYEQYF. The DNA of the CDR3 is TGCGCCAGCAGCCACGCGGGACAGGGGATTTACGAGCAGTACTTC.

Here the CDR3 reads CASSLAPGQGNTEAFF. CDR3 in DNA: TGCGCCAGCAGCTTGGCCCCGGGACAGGGGAACACTGAAGCTTTCTTT. The chain has TRBV5-1 and TRBJ1-1, with 9 bases matching TRBD1. After removal of 0 bases from V and 1 base from J, the junction contained 4 bases not matched to a gene. Germline V gives CDR1 SGHRS, CDR2 YFSETQ. CDR3 length: 16 amino acids.

This clone came up once. The rearrangement uses TRBV4-1 and TRBJ1-5, with D maybe TRBD1 (5 bases). The CDR3 has 18 amino acids. The V and J ends lost 2 bases and 0 bases respectively, with 17 bases between them. CDR1 is MGHRA and CDR2 is YSYEKL in the germline V gene. The CDR3: CASSQLDATAYSNQPQHF. Here the CDR3 DNA reads TGCGCCAGCAGCCAATTAGATGCGACAGCTTATAGCAATCAGCCCCAGCATTTT.

This chain joins TRBV9 and TRBJ1-5; D ambiguous. Per germline, CDR1 SGDLS and CDR2 YYNGEE. The CDR3 runs 16 residues. V was clipped by 0 bases and J by 2 bases, with 12 bases between them. CDR3 residues: CASSVDVRRGNQPQHF. The DNA of the CDR3 is TGTGCCAGCAGCGTAGACGTTCGGAGGGGCAATCAGCCCCAGCATTTT.

The CDR3 coding sequence is TGTGCCAGCAGCTTTCGAGGGCGAGAGCAGTTCTTC. Residues: CASSFRGREQFF. The chain links TRBV13 to TRBJ2-1; maybe TRBD2 (5 bases). This CDR3 region has 12 residues. Per the germline V gene, CDR1 is PRHDT and CDR2 is FYEKMQ (reference sequence). Trimming removed 3 bases from V and 10 bases from J, with 10 bases in between.

The rearrangement links TRBV7-9 to TRBJ1-3; no clear D. Germline CDR1 reads SEHNR; CDR2 reads FQNEAQ (reference sequence). This CDR3 is built from 12 residues. V lost 5 bases, J lost 2 bases, and 4 bases lay in between. The chain's CDR3 is CASSQTGNTIYF. The CDR3 DNA is TGTGCCAGCAGCCAAACTGGAAACACCATATATTTT.

The chain joins TRBV2 to TRBJ1-5; 8 nucleotides agree with TRBD1. The CDR3 contains 13 residues. The J segment lost 2 bases and the V segment lost 11 bases, leaving 5 bases of the junction unmatched. Germline values: CDR1 SNHLY, CDR2 FYNNEI. The CDR3 region is CAGATGGNQPQHF. CDR3 nucleotide sequence: TGTGCCGGGGCGACAGGGGGCAATCAGCCCCAGCATTTT.

The chain carries TRBV29-1 and TRBJ1-4, with D hard to call. CDR1 SQVTM and CDR2 ANQGSEA come from the germline V gene. Trimming shortened V by 1 base and J by 0 bases, and 6 bases separated the two germline ends. The CDR3 loop spans 14 amino acids. As DNA, the CDR3 is TGCAGCGTTGAAGCCGGGACAACTAATGAAAAACTGTTTTTT. Residues: CSVEAGTTNEKLFF.

The V gene is TRBV13, the J gene TRBJ2-7; D is possibly TRBD1 (5 bases). The germline gives CDR1 PRHDT, CDR2 FYEKMQ (reference sequence). Deletions cut 4 bases from V and 3 bases from J, with 7 bases between. This CDR3 has 12 residues. CDR3 coding DNA: TGTGCCAGCAGCTCAGACAGCTACGAGCAGTACTTC. Translation: CASSSDSYEQYF.

The chain carries TRBV7-3 and TRBJ2-1; 8 bases fit TRBD2. The trim removed 2 bases at V and 9 bases at J, leaving 9 bases unmatched. CDR1 SGHTA and CDR2 FQGTGA come from the germline V gene. CDR3 length equals 15 residues. The CDR3 bases are TGTGCCAGCAGCTTATCCTCGGGGGGGCCCAGTGAGCAGTTCTTC. Residues: CASSLSSGGPSEQFF.

CDR3 in amino acids: CASNKQGAFSGGDTQYF. CDR3 nucleotide sequence: TGTGCCAGCAATAAGCAGGGGGCGTTTAGCGGAGGAGATACGCAGTATTTT. J is TRBJ2-3 and V is TRBV27, with TRBD1 matching over 8 bases. Germline CDR1 reads MNHEY; CDR2 reads SMNVEV (reference sequence). CDR3 length: 17 amino acids. Germline trimming cut 7 bases from V and 5 bases from J; bases unmatched to any gene: 17.

The chain uses TRBV5-1 and TRBJ2-7; 8 bases map to TRBD1. This CDR3 has 15 amino acids. The germline V gene has CDR1 SGHRS and CDR2 YFSETQ. The V segment lost 4 bases and the J segment 2 bases; nucleotides outside the gene matches: 8. The CDR3 coding sequence is TGCGCCAGCAGCCCGGCCGGGACAGGCACCTACGAGCAGTACTTC. Protein sequence: CASSPAGTGTYEQYF.

This clone was counted only a few times. CDR3 protein: CAWSVQAGNTIYF. CDR3 coding DNA: TGTGCCTGGAGTGTACAGGCGGGAAACACCATATATTTT. V is TRBV30 and J is TRBJ1-3; tentative D call: TRBD1 (5 bases). The CDR3 has 13 amino acids. CDR1 and CDR2 (germline): GTSNPN, SVGIG (reference sequence). Trimming stripped 0 bases from V and 4 bases from J, with 7 bases between.

The chain links TRBV18 to TRBJ1-1, with D tentatively TRBD1 (6 bases). Germline V gives CDR1 KGHSH, CDR2 LQKENI. V was trimmed by 4 bases and J by 1 base, leaving 10 bases between them. This CDR3 contains 14 residues. CDR3 bases: TGTGCCAGCTCACTACGAGGGGGGAACACTGAAGCTTTCTTT. Translating gives CASSLRGGNTEAFF.

The chain is built from TRBV2 and TRBJ2-7; D may be TRBD2 (6 bases). This CDR3 comprises 17 residues. Trimming stripped 0 bases from V and 0 bases from J, with 15 bases between. Germline CDR1 is SNHLY and CDR2 is FYNNEI. Here the CDR3 reads CASSEALRGSGSYEQYF. CDR3 nucleotide sequence: TGTGCCAGCAGTGAAGCGCTTCGGGGGTCGGGCTCCTACGAGCAGTACTTC.

The V call is TRBV3-1 (or the pseudogene TRBV3-2), the J call TRBJ1-1, with 8 bases identical to TRBD1. The trim removed 1 base at V and 5 bases at J, leaving 3 bases unmatched. The CDR3 totals 14 residues. The germline gives CDR1 LGHDT, CDR2 YNNKEL (reference sequence). The DNA for the CDR3 is TGTGCCAGCAGCCAAGGGACAGGGAGGACTGAAGCTTTCTTT. This encodes CASSQGTGRTEAFF.

The V call is TRBV4-1, the J call TRBJ2-1; TRBD2 matches at 10 bases. Germline loops: CDR1 MGHRA, CDR2 YSYEKL. This CDR3 is built from 17 residues. V lost 1 base and J lost 4; bases outside the gene matches: 7. CDR3 residues: CASSQGSGGALYNEQFF. CDR3 nucleotide sequence: TGCGCCAGCAGCCAAGGAAGCGGGGGGGCCTTGTACAATGAGCAGTTCTTC.